A single T cell receptor beta chain is shown here with its context. Trimming at V came to 4 bases and at J to 6 bases, leaving 5 bases not matched to a gene. CDR3 size: 15 residues. Looked up from germline, CDR1 is SGHVS and CDR2 is FQNEAQ. This specimen comes from a study of blood T cell repertoires in COVID-19. In the study overall: T cells, B-cell-depleted T cells, or PBMCs provided the cDNA or gDNA that served as material.

Original analysis: Amplification from reference gene primers served as the basis for estimated nucleated cell counts. The method was immunoSEQ multiplex PCR; TCRdb's version includes in-frame clones alone and lacks a portion of them. V, J and clone size were drawn from that table, and D and trimming were deduced from the DNA. Of around 190,000 clones in the sample, 87% are singletons; the top ten hold approximately 10%. The chain joins TRBV7-8 to TRBJ2-1, with 11 bases matching TRBD1. Sequenced: PBMCs or T cells enriched from blood (not recorded which). This clonotype was obtained from a man aged 18 to 30 with acute COVID-19. DNA of the CDR3: TGTGCCAGCAGCTCCTTGGGACAGGGGGTCAATGAGCAGTTCTTC. Amino acid sequence: CASSSLGQGVNEQFF. The full variable domain, completed using reference TRBV7-8 and TRBJ2-1, is GAGVSQSPRYKVAKRGQDVALRCDPISGHVSLFWYQQALGQGPEFLTYFQNEAQLDKSGLPSDRFFAERPEGSVSTLKIQRTQQEDSAVYLCASSSLGQGVNEQFFGPGTRLTVL.